This T cell receptor beta chain was sequenced in a study of beta chain features in type 1 diabetes. As for the study in general: Sorted cells numbering approximately 110,000,000 were examined across all samples. Findings and limits, study-wide: Significant though moderate, a shortening of TCRB CDR3s appeared in all four CD4+ subsets of Type 1 diabetes patients. Individuals with type 1 diabetes displayed fewer insertions and more deletions at VDJ junctions.

This clone was detected only a few times. Its antigen is not known. V was trimmed by 5 bases and J by 9 bases, leaving 15 bases between them. The CDR3 extends over 13 amino acids. The germline V gene encodes CDR1 MDHEN and CDR2 SYDVKM. What was sequenced were expressed TCRB transcripts, since all of the isolated RNA had been reverse transcribed. Profiled with immunoSEQ multiplex PCR; TCRdb holds only in-frame clones, not every one. The sample yields hundreds of thousands of clones, roughly an eighth seen once. Each of the CD4+ naive, central memory, regulatory and stem cell-like memory populations was sorted via CD45RO/CCR7/CD25/CD127/CD95/CD27.

This chain joins TRBV28 and TRBJ2-3; D remains unclear. Sequenced input: naive CD4+ T cells from blood. The TCR sequence derives from a man aged 18 to 30 with type 1 diabetes. CDR3 region: CASSPLVLHTQYF. CDR3 nucleotides: TGTGCCAGCAGTCCCTTAGTCTTGCACACGCAGTATTTT.